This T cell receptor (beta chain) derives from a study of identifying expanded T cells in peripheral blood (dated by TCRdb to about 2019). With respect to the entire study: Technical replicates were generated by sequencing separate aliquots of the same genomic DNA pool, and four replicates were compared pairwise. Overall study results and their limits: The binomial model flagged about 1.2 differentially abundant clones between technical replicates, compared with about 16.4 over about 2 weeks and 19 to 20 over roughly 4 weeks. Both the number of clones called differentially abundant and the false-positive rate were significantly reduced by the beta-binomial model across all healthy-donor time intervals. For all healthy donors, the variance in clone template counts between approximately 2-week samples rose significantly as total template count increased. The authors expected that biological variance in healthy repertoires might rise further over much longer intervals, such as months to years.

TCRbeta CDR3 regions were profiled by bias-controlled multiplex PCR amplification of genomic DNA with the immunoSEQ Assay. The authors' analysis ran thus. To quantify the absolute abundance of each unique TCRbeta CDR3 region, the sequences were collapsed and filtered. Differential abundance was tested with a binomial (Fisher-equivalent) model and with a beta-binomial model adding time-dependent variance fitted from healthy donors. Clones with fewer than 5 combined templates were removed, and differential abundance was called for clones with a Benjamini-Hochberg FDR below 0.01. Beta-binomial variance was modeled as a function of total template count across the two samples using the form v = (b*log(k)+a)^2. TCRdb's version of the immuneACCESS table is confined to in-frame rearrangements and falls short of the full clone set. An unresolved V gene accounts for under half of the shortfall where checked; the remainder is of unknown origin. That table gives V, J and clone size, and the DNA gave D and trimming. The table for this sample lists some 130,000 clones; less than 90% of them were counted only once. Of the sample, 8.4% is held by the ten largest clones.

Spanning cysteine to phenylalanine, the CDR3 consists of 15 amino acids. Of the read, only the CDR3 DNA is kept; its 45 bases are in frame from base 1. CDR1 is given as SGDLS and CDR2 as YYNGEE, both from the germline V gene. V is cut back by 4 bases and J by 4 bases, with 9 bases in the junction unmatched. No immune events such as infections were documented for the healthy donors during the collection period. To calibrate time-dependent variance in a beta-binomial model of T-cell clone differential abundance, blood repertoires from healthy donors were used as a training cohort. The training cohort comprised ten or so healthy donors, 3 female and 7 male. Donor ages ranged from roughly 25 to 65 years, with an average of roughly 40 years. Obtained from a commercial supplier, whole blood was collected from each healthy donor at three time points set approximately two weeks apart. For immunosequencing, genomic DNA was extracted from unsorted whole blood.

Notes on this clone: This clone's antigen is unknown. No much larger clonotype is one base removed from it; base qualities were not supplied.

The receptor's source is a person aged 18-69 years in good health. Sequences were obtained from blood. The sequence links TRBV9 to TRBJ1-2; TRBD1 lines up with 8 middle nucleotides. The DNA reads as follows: TGTGCCAGCAGCCCCGTTCAGGGGGCGACCTATGGCTACACCTTC. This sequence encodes CASSPVQGATYGYTF.